These 10 T cell receptor beta chains originate from one sample sequenced in a study of cytomegalovirus exposure and HLA in healthy donors. Amplification used 60 Vbeta primers and 13 Jbeta primers. Sequencing was performed with immunoSEQ multiplex PCR; in TCRdb, only in-frame clones are kept and a portion is missing. The repertoire consists of around 99,000 clones, with roughly 69% occurring once and the leading ten covering about 5.5%. Sequencing was done on a sample of PBMCs. The receptor set was obtained from an older woman in good health and CMV-seropositive.

The chain employs TRBV5-5 and TRBJ1-1; D is perhaps TRBD1 (5 bases). Per germline, CDR1 SGHKS and CDR2 YYEKEE (reference sequence). Deletions cut 7 bases from V and 1 base from J, with 17 bases between. This CDR3 has 15 residues. CDR3: CASSEEGLSNTEAFF. The CDR3 region has the DNA TGTGCCAGCTCTGAGGAGGGACTATCGAACACTGAAGCTTTCTTT.

The V and J genes are TRBV6-1 and TRBJ2-1; D is undetermined. V shed 4 bases and J shed 5 bases, with 12 bases lying between them. The V gene's germline CDR1 is MNHNS and CDR2 SASEGT. The CDR3 length is 14 residues. CDR3 region: CASSVTRINNEQFF. Here the CDR3 DNA reads TGTGCCAGCAGTGTGACAAGAATTAACAATGAGCAGTTCTTC.

The chain carries TRBV7-6 and TRBJ2-1, with TRBD2 identical over 7 bases. J gave up 0 bases and V 1 base, and 12 bases lay outside the gene matches. CDR1 is SGHVS, CDR2 FNYEAQ, per germline. CDR3 size: 19 residues. CDR3 sequence (DNA): TGTGCCAGCAGCTTAGGGGGAGGGATTTGGCAGGGCTCCTACAATGAGCAGTTCTTC. Translated, it gives CASSLGGGIWQGSYNEQFF.

This sequence joins TRBV6-5 and TRBJ1-2, with 7 nucleotides matching TRBD1. The CDR3 covers 14 residues. CDR1 is MNHEY and CDR2 is SVGAGI in the germline V gene. Trimming took 7 bases from V and 5 from J; bases not matched to a gene: 10. The CDR3 nucleotides read TGTGCCAGCACCGAGACAGGGAGAGGGTATGGCTACACCTTC. Residues: CASTETGRGYGYTF.

For this clone: This same CDR3 is encoded by further DNA sequences in the sample. The V gene is TRBV30, the J gene TRBJ1-1; D is undetermined. Trimming stripped 4 bases from V and 0 bases from J, with 3 bases between. Germline assignment: CDR1 GTSNPN and CDR2 SVGIG (reference sequence). CDR3 length equals 11 residues. The chain's CDR3 is CAWTVNTEAFF. In DNA, the CDR3 is TGTGCCTGGACGGTGAACACTGAAGCTTTCTTT. Drawing the rest from reference TRBV30 and TRBJ1-1, the complete variable domain is SQTIHQWPATLVQPVGSPLSLECTVEGTSNPNLYWYRQAAGRGLQLLFYSVGIGQISSEVPQNLSASRPQDRQFILSSKKLLLSDSGFYLCAWTVNTEAFFGQGTRLTVV.

This clone was counted only a few times. The J gene is TRBJ2-3, the V gene TRBV6-1; D may be TRBD2 (7 bases). CDR1 and CDR2 from the germline V gene are MNHNS and SASEGT. This CDR3 contains 14 residues. The V end was cut by 6 bases, the J end by 10 bases, with 20 bases between. The DNA for the CDR3 is TGTGCCAGCAGACCCATGGGGGGGGACAAATCGCAGTATTTT. Residues: CASRPMGGDKSQYF.

This chain connects TRBV6-6 to TRBJ1-6; D may be TRBD1 (6 bases). CDR3 size: 16 residues. Between the trimmed V and J ends, which lost 10 bases and 0 bases, there was a span of 16 bases. Looked up from germline, CDR1 is MNHNY and CDR2 is SVGAGI (reference sequence). This CDR3 reads CATRGTFPSYNSPLHF. In nucleotides, the CDR3 is TGTGCCACCAGAGGGACATTCCCCTCCTATAATTCACCCCTCCACTTT.

The rearrangement joins TRBV7-6 to TRBJ1-1, with D uncertain. Germline V gene lookup returns CDR1 SGHVS and CDR2 FNYEAQ. This CDR3 comprises 15 residues. Trimming removed 1 base from V and 5 bases from J, with 14 bases in between. The chain's CDR3 is CASSLDPAGSTEAFF. CDR3 DNA: TGTGCCAGCAGCTTAGACCCTGCCGGTAGTACTGAAGCTTTCTTT.

Only a few counts were recorded for this clone. V usage is TRBV19 and J usage is TRBJ1-3, with D unclear. Between the trimmed V and J ends, which lost 1 base and 1 base, there was a span of 11 bases. The CDR3 consists of 16 residues. Looked up from germline, CDR1 is LNHDA and CDR2 is SQIVND (reference sequence). CDR3 protein: CASSIGGEWSGNTIYF. CDR3 coding DNA: TGTGCCAGTAGTATAGGAGGTGAATGGTCTGGAAACACCATATATTTT.

The gene calls are TRBV5-6 and TRBJ1-3; maybe TRBD1 (6 bases). This CDR3 contains 16 residues. Germline CDR1 SGHDT, CDR2 YYEEEE. V was shortened by 4 bases and J by 0 bases, with 14 bases between the two germline ends. The CDR3 nucleotides are TGTGCCAGCAGCGGACAGCCCGTTAGCTCTGGAAACACCATATATTTT. It specifies CASSGQPVSSGNTIYF.